These 27 T cell receptor beta chains came from one sample sequenced in a study of STAT5B mutations in CD4+ large granular lymphocyte leukemia. Here immunoSEQ multiplex PCR was the method, and the copy in TCRdb shows in-frame clones only, minus some. The table lists roughly 34,000 clones, over 65% of them singletons. Sequenced: CD4+ T cells from blood buffy coats. All receptors come from a human donor in good health.

This clone was observed once. The chain recombines TRBV28 with TRBJ2-7; D is perhaps TRBD2 (6 bases). V was clipped by 6 bases and J by 0 bases, with 21 bases between them. This CDR3 has 17 amino acids. Germline V gene data show CDR1 as MDHEN and CDR2 as SYDVKM. Written as DNA, the CDR3 is TGTGCCAGCAGGGCCCCGTACGGCGGGGTGAGCTCCTACGAGCAGTACTTC. It encodes CASRAPYGGVSSYEQYF.

This sequence joins TRBV19 and TRBJ1-5; 10 bases are a match to TRBD1. The CDR3 extends over 17 amino acids. The ends lost 7 bases at V and 1 base at J; junction bases unmatched: 10. Germline V lookup: CDR1 LNHDA, CDR2 SQIVND (reference sequence). CDR3 protein: CASTSRGTGASNQPQHF. In DNA form, the CDR3 reads TGTGCCAGTACCTCAAGGGGGACAGGGGCCAGCAATCAGCCCCAGCATTTT.

CDR3 DNA: TGTGCCAGCAGTGAATCAGCGGGAGTTATCGTTGAGCAGTTCTTC. It yields the protein CASSESAGVIVEQFF. The rearrangement joins TRBV2 to TRBJ2-1, with TRBD2 identical over 8 bases. CDR3 size: 15 residues. Germline CDR1 reads SNHLY; CDR2 reads FYNNEI. V was pared by 2 bases and J by 9 bases, with 9 bases of the junction left unmatched.

The genes are TRBV7-2 and TRBJ2-5; 12 nucleotides line up with TRBD2. Germline-derived CDR1 and CDR2 are SGHTA and FQGNSA. Losses at the gene ends were 3 bases for V and 4 bases for J; bases not matched to a gene: 0. The CDR3 consists of 14 residues. CDR3 sequence: CASSLTSGRETQYF. The CDR3 region has the DNA TGTGCCAGCAGCTTGACTAGCGGGAGAGAGACCCAGTACTTC. The full variable domain, completed using reference TRBV7-2 and TRBJ2-5, is GAGVSQSPSNKVTEKGKDVELRCDPISGHTALYWYRQSLGQGLEFLIYFQGNSAPDKSGLPSDRFSAERTGGSVSTLTIQRTQQEDSAVYLCASSLTSGRETQYFGPGTRLLVL.

This clone was counted a single time. The chain has TRBV5-4 and TRBJ2-5; no definite D call. Germline CDR1 reads SGHNT; CDR2 reads YYREEE (reference sequence). V lost 7 bases and J lost 2, with 9 bases in between. The CDR3 sequence is 12 residues long. CDR3 region: CASSYGQETQYF. For the CDR3, the DNA is TGTGCCAGCTCGTACGGGCAAGAGACCCAGTACTTC.

This clone was seen a handful of times. The genes are TRBV2 and TRBJ1-5, with no clear D. The germline gives CDR1 SNHLY, CDR2 FYNNEI. The CDR3 is 13 amino acids. Trimming stripped 2 bases from V and 4 bases from J, with 6 bases between. The DNA of the CDR3 is TGTGCCAGCAGTGAAAGCAGGAATCAGCCCCAGCATTTT. Amino acid sequence: CASSESRNQPQHF.

The J gene is TRBJ2-2, the V gene TRBV20-1; 12 nucleotides align to TRBD2. The length of the CDR3 is 11 residues. After removal of 6 bases from V and 13 bases from J, the junction contained 3 bases not matched to a gene. Germline CDR1 and CDR2: DFQATT and SNEGSKA (reference sequence). The CDR3 DNA reads as TGCAGTGCGCCGACTAGCGGGAGGCTGTTTTTT. It yields the protein CSAPTSGRLFF.

The V gene is TRBV15, the J gene TRBJ2-7, with no clear D. CDR1 and CDR2 from the germline V gene are LNHNV and YYDKDF (reference sequence). Trimming left V 3 bases short and J 0 bases short, with 9 bases between. This CDR3 spans 14 amino acids. The chain's CDR3 is CATSSKYSSYEQYF. The CDR3 nucleotides read TGTGCCACCAGCAGCAAGTACAGCTCCTACGAGCAGTACTTC.

The chain couples TRBV7-8 to TRBJ2-1; 8 nucleotides agree with TRBD1. In germline, CDR1 is SGHVS, CDR2 FQNEAQ. The V segment lost 3 bases and the J segment 2 bases; nucleotides outside the gene matches: 9. CDR3 length equals 17 residues. The CDR3 nucleotides are TGTGCCAGCAGCTTTAGGCCAGGGGGCAGGGCCTACAATGAGCAGTTCTTC. This translates into CASSFRPGGRAYNEQFF.

This chain connects TRBV2 to TRBJ2-3, with TRBD2 matching over 7 bases. This CDR3 spans 15 amino acids. From germline, CDR1 is SNHLY and CDR2 FYNNEI. V was pared by 4 bases and J by 0 bases, with 4 bases of the junction left unmatched. The CDR3 DNA reads TGTGCCAGCAGTGCCGGGGGGACTAGCACAGATACGCAGTATTTT. It specifies CASSAGGTSTDTQYF.

The chain uses TRBV19 and TRBJ2-1, with 9 bases identical to TRBD2. The CDR3 extends over 17 amino acids. The V gene end was trimmed by 5 bases and the J gene end by 8 bases; junction bases not matched to a gene: 16. Germline assignment: CDR1 LNHDA and CDR2 SQIVND (reference sequence). The CDR3 DNA follows: TGTGCCAGTAGTGGGATAATTTCTAGCGGGGTCCATGATGAGCAGTTCTTC. This encodes CASSGIISSGVHDEQFF.

The chain combines TRBV11-1 with TRBJ1-2; 7 bases fit TRBD1. The CDR3 extends over 13 amino acids. The trim removed 5 bases at V and 8 bases at J, leaving 8 bases unmatched. Per the germline V gene, CDR1 is SGHAT and CDR2 is FQDESV (reference sequence). The CDR3 sequence is CASSQEGARGYTF. The CDR3 nucleotides read TGTGCCAGCAGCCAGGAGGGGGCGAGGGGCTACACCTTC.

The chain is built from TRBV7-9 and TRBJ2-2; 7 bases match TRBD1. V was pared by 3 bases and J by 2 bases, with 6 bases of the junction left unmatched. This CDR3 has 16 amino acids. Germline CDR1 and CDR2: SEHNR and FQNEAQ (reference sequence). CDR3 sequence (DNA): TGTGCCAGCAGCTTTACAGGGGCGTTCAACACCGGGGAGCTGTTTTTT. It encodes CASSFTGAFNTGELFF.

The rearrangement uses TRBV14 and TRBJ1-1; 8 bases align to TRBD1. The CDR3 is 15 amino acids. V shed 4 bases and J 4 bases; nucleotides not matched to a gene: 8. The germline gives CDR1 SGHDN, CDR2 FVKESK. The CDR3 loop is CASSLEGRGPTEAFF. Written as DNA, the CDR3 is TGTGCCAGCAGCCTCGAAGGCAGGGGGCCCACTGAAGCTTTCTTT.

The V gene is TRBV7-9, the J gene TRBJ2-1, with D tentatively TRBD1 or TRBD2 (6 bases each). Germline loops: CDR1 SEHNR, CDR2 FQNEAQ (reference sequence). Trimming removed 5 bases from V and 3 bases from J, with 14 bases in between. This CDR3 region has 15 residues. As DNA, the CDR3 is TGTGCCAGCAGCCACCGGCGGGACAACTACAATGAGCAGTTCTTC. This gives the protein CASSHRRDNYNEQFF. The full variable domain, completed using reference TRBV7-9 and TRBJ2-1, is DTGVSQNPRHKITKRGQNVTFRCDPISEHNRLYWYRQTLGQGPEFLTYFQNEAQLEKSRLLSDRFSAERPKGSFSTLEIQRTEQGDSAMYLCASSHRRDNYNEQFFGPGTRLTVL.

The genes are TRBV27 and TRBJ1-5; 12 bases agree with TRBD1. CDR1 MNHEY and CDR2 SMNVEV come from the germline V gene (reference sequence). CDR3 size: 15 residues. Trimming removed 5 bases from V and 6 bases from J; junction bases left unmatched: 5. The CDR3: CASSPRDRGPQPQHF. The CDR3 DNA reads as TGTGCCAGCAGTCCCCGGGACAGGGGGCCTCAGCCCCAGCATTTT.

V is TRBV5-1 and J is TRBJ1-1; 11 positions match TRBD1. Germline lookup yields CDR1 SGHRS and CDR2 YFSETQ. Unmatched junction bases numbered 5, after V lost 4 bases and J lost 0 bases. The CDR3 is 16 amino acids. DNA of the CDR3: TGCGCCAGCAGCGGCAGGACAGGGGGCATGAACACTGAAGCTTTCTTT. Protein sequence: CASSGRTGGMNTEAFF.

The rearrangement joins TRBV11-3 to TRBJ1-4, with no clear D. V dropped 5 bases and J dropped 7 bases, with 11 bases sitting between them. Germline CDR1 reads SGHNT; CDR2 reads YENEEA. The CDR3 covers 13 residues. CDR3 in DNA: TGTGCCAGCAGCCTGACGGGCGGTGAAAAACTGTTTTTT. Translated: CASSLTGGEKLFF.

The chain is built from TRBV27 and TRBJ2-5, with D uncertain. V was trimmed by 8 bases and J by 6 bases, leaving 16 bases between them. CDR1 and CDR2 (germline): MNHEY, SMNVEV (reference sequence). The CDR3 sequence is 13 residues long. CDR3 in amino acids: CASRVGAGQTQYF. The CDR3 coding sequence is TGTGCCAGCCGAGTCGGCGCCGGTCAGACCCAGTACTTC.

This clone is medium-sized (0.01 to 0.1%). The chain links TRBV2 to TRBJ1-1, with D possibly matching TRBD1 (6 bases). Trimming shortened V by 4 bases and J by 5 bases, and 14 bases separated the two germline ends. CDR1 and CDR2 (germline): SNHLY, FYNNEI. The CDR3 consists of 14 residues. This CDR3 reads CASSGFTQGTEAFF. CDR3 nucleotides: TGTGCCAGCAGTGGGTTTACACAGGGTACTGAAGCTTTCTTT.

The V and J genes are TRBV7-2 and TRBJ2-5; 9 nucleotides line up with TRBD2. Germline CDR1 SGHTA, CDR2 FQGNSA. This CDR3 has 14 residues. The trim removed 7 bases at V and 5 bases at J, leaving 8 bases unmatched. The CDR3 sequence is CASTDSGSRETQYF. CDR3 coding DNA: TGTGCCAGCACCGATAGCGGGAGTAGGGAGACCCAGTACTTC.

The chain links TRBV11-2 to TRBJ2-7; TRBD1 or TRBD2 may be the D gene (6 bases each). V lost 3 bases and J 6 bases, leaving 15 bases between the germline ends. CDR1 and CDR2 (germline): SGHAT, FQNNGV. This CDR3 is 14 amino acids long. CDR3: CASSLTEGVLEQYF. CDR3 DNA sequence: TGTGCCAGCAGCTTGACGGAGGGGGTCCTCGAGCAGTACTTC.

The gene calls are TRBV4-1 and TRBJ1-2; a weak D match, TRBD1 (5 bases). V gave up 1 base and J gave up 4 bases, with 10 bases separating them. The CDR3 totals 14 residues. CDR1 and CDR2 (germline): MGHRA, YSYEKL. The CDR3 sequence: CASSQASGGYGYTF. The CDR3 nucleotides are TGCGCCAGCAGCCAAGCTTCGGGGGGCTATGGCTACACCTTC.

The chain uses TRBV19 and TRBJ2-7, with 8 bases identical to TRBD2. This CDR3 is built from 14 residues. V was clipped by 6 bases and J by 4 bases; unmatched bases: 8. Germline CDR1 reads LNHDA; CDR2 reads SQIVND (reference sequence). The CDR3 loop is CASRSTSGLYEQYF. CDR3 in DNA: TGTGCCAGTAGATCAACTAGCGGACTGTACGAGCAGTACTTC.

The rearrangement joins TRBV7-9 to TRBJ1-2, with D possibly being TRBD1 (6 bases). V lost 1 base and J 8 bases, leaving 11 bases between the germline ends. This CDR3 has 13 amino acids. Germline V CDR1 and CDR2: SEHNR, FQNEAQ (reference sequence). The CDR3 sequence is CASSLEGTLGYTF. CDR3 sequence (DNA): TGTGCCAGCAGCTTAGAGGGGACACTCGGCTACACCTTC. The whole variable domain, remainder taken from reference TRBV7-9 and TRBJ1-2, is DTGVSQNPRHKITKRGQNVTFRCDPISEHNRLYWYRQTLGQGPEFLTYFQNEAQLEKSRLLSDRFSAERPKGSFSTLEIQRTEQGDSAMYLCASSLEGTLGYTFGSGTRLTVV.

The sample holds a few counts of this clone. The rearrangement links TRBV11-3 to TRBJ2-7, with TRBD1 matching over 8 bases. Germline CDR1 reads SGHNT; CDR2 reads YENEEA. After removal of 1 base from V and 1 base from J, the junction contained 3 bases not matched to a gene. The CDR3 totals 15 residues. CDR3 protein: CASSLGQGPSYEQYF. The CDR3 coding sequence is TGTGCCAGCAGCTTAGGACAGGGGCCTTCCTACGAGCAGTACTTC.

The V call is TRBV27, the J call TRBJ1-2; a weak D match, TRBD1 (6 bases). The V end was cut by 4 bases, the J end by 0 bases, with 12 bases between. The CDR3 totals 15 residues. Germline V gene sequence: CDR1 MNHEY, CDR2 SMNVEV (reference sequence). CDR3 region: CASSYGGRANYGYTF. In DNA, the CDR3 is TGTGCCAGCAGTTATGGGGGGCGGGCTAACTATGGCTACACCTTC.